This T cell receptor beta chain stems from a study of T cells of healthy individuals. This clonotype appeared many times. Germline CDR1 reads MNHEY; CDR2 reads SVGAGI. Trimming left V 6 bases short and J 3 bases short, with 15 bases between. There are 14 residues in the CDR3. From the 5' RACE reads, TCRdb called clonotypes with MiXCR, one entry per CDR3 protein. The data contain approximately 50,000 distinct CDR3 sequences, around 15% of them singletons. The chain uses TRBV6-5 and TRBJ2-7; D might be TRBD1 or TRBD2, each matching 5 bases. The clonotype comes from a human donor in good health. CDR3 in DNA: TGTGCCAGCAGCGCTCCGGGACGGATCTACGAGCAGTACTTC. Protein: CASSAPGRIYEQYF.